These 32 T cell receptor beta chains were all obtained from the same sample, sequenced in a study of response to subunit inactivated influenza vaccine. TCRdb re-derived calls from the RT-PCR reads in MiXCR, one entry per CDR3 protein. Altogether 800,000 to 1,000,000 distinct CDR3 sequences are present, around 21% being singletons, with the ten largest covering about a tenth. This material consisted of PBMCs from blood, taken roughly 5 days after vaccination. The receptor source for this set is a man aged 50 or older who received an inactivated influenza vaccine.

This clonotype showed up just a few times. The V and J genes are TRBV20-1 and TRBJ1-1; D is uncertain. CDR1 and CDR2 from the germline V gene are DFQATT and SNEGSKA (reference sequence). V was trimmed by 0 bases and J by 3 bases, leaving 11 bases between them. The CDR3 spans 14 residues. The CDR3 loop is CSARDRASHTEAFF. The CDR3 nucleotides read TGCAGTGCTAGAGATCGGGCCAGCCACACTGAAGCTTTCTTT.

Many counts were recorded for this clonotype. This chain links TRBV28 with TRBJ2-7; D perhaps matches TRBD2 (5 bases). Germline loops: CDR1 MDHEN, CDR2 SYDVKM. The CDR3 length is 14 residues. Trimming pared 6 bases from V and 3 bases from J, leaving 15 bases between. The CDR3 sequence: CASRGLPGIYEQYF. CDR3 nucleotide sequence: TGTGCCAGCAGGGGTCTTCCGGGAATCTACGAGCAGTACTTC.

This clonotype has more than one count but fewer than ten. The chain is built from TRBV20-1 and TRBJ2-3, with 7 positions matching TRBD2. V dropped 0 bases and J dropped 11; count of bases not matched to a gene: 11. Germline V gives CDR1 DFQATT, CDR2 SNEGSKA (reference sequence). The length of the CDR3 is 14 residues. This CDR3 reads CSAREGGRAQKQYF. The CDR3 DNA sequence: TGCAGTGCTAGAGAAGGCGGGAGAGCCCAGAAGCAGTATTTT.

J is TRBJ2-2 and V is TRBV20-1; TRBD2 might be the D (6 bases). Germline-derived CDR1 and CDR2 are DFQATT and SNEGSKA (reference sequence). This CDR3 is 13 amino acids long. V shed 6 bases and J shed 13 bases, with 21 bases lying between them. CDR3 loop: CSALAGRGGLLFF. In nucleotides, the CDR3 is TGCAGTGCGCTTGCGGGGCGGGGTGGATTGCTGTTTTTT.

In its sample, this clonotype was seen a few times. The chain is built from TRBV6-4 and TRBJ2-3; D might be TRBD2 (6 bases). V lost 2 bases and J 0 bases, leaving 12 bases between the germline ends. Germline V gene sequence: CDR1 MRHNA, CDR2 SNTAGT. The CDR3 runs 16 residues. CDR3 DNA sequence: TGTGCCAGCAGTGACAGTACCGGGGGTAGCACAGATACGCAGTATTTT. Protein product: CASSDSTGGSTDTQYF.

The CDR3 reads CATSGAGTSGSRDGELFF. The CDR3 DNA sequence: TGTGCCACCAGTGGAGCCGGGACTAGCGGGAGTAGGGACGGGGAGCTGTTTTTT. This rearrangement joins TRBV24-1 to TRBJ2-2; TRBD2 aligns across 14 bases. The CDR3 is made up of 18 amino acids. Trimming cost V 5 bases and J 7 bases; bases outside gene matches: 11. Germline CDR1 KGHDR, CDR2 SFDVKD.

This sequence joins TRBV7-9 and TRBJ1-2; D gene uncertain. The CDR3 runs 16 residues. Looked up from germline, CDR1 is SEHNR and CDR2 is FQNEAQ (reference sequence). V was clipped by 4 bases and J by 0 bases, with 15 bases between them. CDR3: CASSYPTPEANYGYTF. CDR3 bases: TGTGCCAGCAGCTACCCGACTCCAGAAGCTAACTATGGCTACACCTTC.

This clonotype was counted only a few times. The rearrangement joins TRBV20-1 to TRBJ1-5, with 8 bases that match TRBD1. The CDR3 length is 13 residues. Germline assignment: CDR1 DFQATT and CDR2 SNEGSKA (reference sequence). CDR3 in amino acids: CSAGQAINQPQHF. The CDR3 region has the DNA TGCAGCGCGGGACAGGCGATTAATCAGCCCCAGCATTTT.

The CDR3 DNA is TGTGCCAGCAGCCCCGCAGGGCGCAACAATGAGCAGTTCTTC. Its translation: CASSPAGRNNEQFF. The chain carries TRBV7-2 and TRBJ2-1; possibly TRBD1 for D (5 bases). The CDR3 consists of 14 residues. Trimming shortened V by 5 bases and J by 5 bases, and 13 bases separated the two germline ends. CDR1 SGHTA and CDR2 FQGNSA come from the germline V gene.

J is TRBJ1-2 and V is TRBV29-1, with 7 positions matching TRBD1. This CDR3 region has 14 residues. The V gene's germline CDR1 is SQVTM and CDR2 ANQGSEA. V was pared by 7 bases and J by 0 bases, with 8 bases of the junction left unmatched. The CDR3 is CSAEGQSTNYGYTF. The CDR3 DNA sequence: TGCAGCGCGGAGGGACAGTCTACTAACTATGGCTACACCTTC.

This clonotype was seen repeatedly, ten times or more. This rearrangement joins TRBV27 to TRBJ1-1; maybe TRBD1 (5 bases). Between the trimmed V and J ends, which lost 1 base and 5 bases, there was a span of 11 bases. CDR1 MNHEY and CDR2 SMNVEV come from the germline V gene (reference sequence). The CDR3 is made up of 14 amino acids. CDR3: CASSLYAGRTEAFF. In DNA form, the CDR3 reads TGTGCCAGCAGTTTATACGCAGGGAGAACTGAAGCTTTCTTT.

This clonotype was detected a few times. The rearrangement uses TRBV5-5 and TRBJ1-5; TRBD1 might be the D (5 bases). This CDR3 has 14 residues. Trimming shortened V by 1 base and J by 5 bases, and 10 bases separated the two germline ends. In germline, CDR1 is SGHKS, CDR2 YYEKEE (reference sequence). The CDR3 DNA reads as TGTGCCAGCAGCTTGTCCAGGGTACATCAGCCCCAGCATTTT. Translating gives CASSLSRVHQPQHF.

This clonotype was observed many times. The genes are TRBV3-1 and TRBJ2-3, with TRBD2 identical over 10 bases. The trim removed 1 base at V and 3 bases at J, leaving 4 bases unmatched. This CDR3 has 16 residues. CDR1 is LGHDT, CDR2 YNNKEL, per germline (reference sequence). The CDR3 bases are TGTGCCAGCAGCCAAGCGCTAGCGGGAGTTACAGATACGCAGTATTTT. Translating it yields CASSQALAGVTDTQYF.

The chain uses TRBV21-1 and TRBJ2-7; the table's D call, TRBD2, was not checked against the DNA. TRBV21-1 is given as a pseudogene. CDR3 size: 14 residues. CDR3 nucleotides: TGTGCCAGCAGCAGACGGGACTATGGGTACGAGCAGTACTTC. Its protein is CASSRRDYGYEQYF.

This chain links TRBV12-3 or TRBV12-4 with TRBJ2-5, with 12 bases aligning to TRBD1. The CDR3 totals 15 residues. V shed 2 bases, J shed 4 bases, and the junction held 2 bases outside the gene matches. The CDR3 nucleotides are TGTGCCAGCAGTTTAAGGGACAGGGGGCGAGAGACCCAGTACTTC. This encodes CASSLRDRGRETQYF.

This clonotype has a handful of counts. The rearrangement joins TRBV12-3 or TRBV12-4 to TRBJ1-1; no reliable D call. The CDR3 has 15 residues. Trimming stripped 5 bases from V and 6 bases from J, with 19 bases between. CDR3 coding DNA: TGTGCCAGCAGTCTTACAAATCAACCGGGGTCTGAAGCTTTCTTT. This codes for CASSLTNQPGSEAFF.

The V call is TRBV20-1, the J call TRBJ2-7; 8 bases line up with TRBD1. CDR3 length equals 14 residues. Germline CDR1 is DFQATT and CDR2 is SNEGSKA (reference sequence). After removal of 0 bases from V and 7 bases from J, the junction contained 8 bases not matched to a gene. CDR3 region: CSARDDQGAGEQYF. The CDR3 DNA follows: TGCAGTGCTAGAGATGATCAGGGGGCGGGAGAGCAGTACTTC.

The genes are TRBV2 and TRBJ2-1; possibly TRBD1 or TRBD2 for D (5 bases each). Trimming pared 7 bases from V and 5 bases from J, leaving 21 bases between. This CDR3 region has 16 residues. Germline loops: CDR1 SNHLY, CDR2 FYNNEI. As DNA, the CDR3 is TGTGCCAGCAATGCCGGTATCCTCCGGGACGACAATGAGCAGTTCTTC. It yields the protein CASNAGILRDDNEQFF.

The CDR3 loop reads CASSLYWTGSQETQYF. The CDR3 DNA reads as TGTGCCAGCAGTCTATATTGGACAGGCTCTCAAGAGACCCAGTACTTC. The chain uses TRBV12-3 or TRBV12-4 and TRBJ2-5; 7 bases fit TRBD1. The J segment lost 2 bases and the V segment lost 5 bases, leaving 11 bases of the junction unmatched. CDR3 length equals 16 residues.

J is TRBJ2-1 and V is TRBV20-1; D is tentatively TRBD1 or TRBD2 (6 bases each). Trimming stripped 4 bases from V and 9 bases from J, with 13 bases between. This CDR3 contains 12 residues. The germline gives CDR1 DFQATT, CDR2 SNEGSKA (reference sequence). CDR3 loop: CSAKVGGGEQFF. CDR3 nucleotide sequence: TGCAGTGCTAAGGTCGGAGGGGGTGAGCAGTTCTTC.

This chain uses TRBV7-9 with TRBJ2-3, with 10 bases fitting TRBD2. In germline, CDR1 is SEHNR, CDR2 FQNEAQ (reference sequence). The junction had 13 bases not matched to a gene; V was cut back by 6 bases and J by 4 bases. CDR3 length: 17 residues. The CDR3 sequence is CASSDRAAGGPADTQYF. The CDR3 DNA follows: TGTGCCAGCAGTGACCGAGCAGCGGGAGGGCCGGCAGATACGCAGTATTTT.

The chain recombines TRBV28 with TRBJ2-3; 11 bases fit TRBD2. With V trimmed by 2 bases and J by 6 bases, 4 bases remained unmatched. CDR3 length: 15 amino acids. From germline, CDR1 is MDHEN and CDR2 SYDVKM. The CDR3 DNA reads as TGTGCCAGCAGTTTAACTAGCGGGAGTGGGGATACGCAGTATTTT. It specifies CASSLTSGSGDTQYF.

The CDR3 here is CASTPSTGGYYGYTF. The CDR3 coding sequence is TGTGCCAGCACCCCCTCAACGGGTGGGTACTATGGCTACACCTTC. V and J are TRBV12-3 or TRBV12-4 and TRBJ1-2; D gene unclear. CDR3 length equals 15 residues. Between the trimmed V and J ends, which lost 7 bases and 3 bases, there was a span of 18 bases.

The V gene is TRBV5-1, the J gene TRBJ2-2; TRBD1 agrees at 9 bases. The length of the CDR3 is 14 residues. With V trimmed by 4 bases and J by 5 bases, 3 bases remained unmatched. Per the germline V gene, CDR1 is SGHRS and CDR2 is YFSETQ. CDR3 DNA sequence: TGCGCCAGCAGCCCACAGGGGGCAACCGGGGAGCTGTTTTTT. It is translated as CASSPQGATGELFF.

This clonotype was detected a few times. The rearrangement links TRBV27 to TRBJ1-5, with TRBD1 matching 8 bases. The CDR3 runs 14 residues. Trimming removed 6 bases from V and 7 bases from J; junction bases left unmatched: 8. Germline CDR1 reads MNHEY; CDR2 reads SMNVEV (reference sequence). CDR3 nucleotides: TGTGCCAGCAGCACAGGGGGACCCGGGCAGCCCCAGCATTTT. Translating it yields CASSTGGPGQPQHF.

This clonotype came up a few times. This sequence joins TRBV10-2 and TRBJ2-3; D is possibly TRBD2 (6 bases). CDR3 length equals 16 residues. The V gene lost 0 bases and the J gene lost 1 base, with 11 bases spanning the gap. Germline V gives CDR1 WSHSY, CDR2 SAAADI. CDR3 sequence (DNA): TGCGCCAGCAGTGAGTCGGAAGTAGCGGGCACAGATACGCAGTATTTT. It codes for CASSESEVAGTDTQYF.

This clonotype was detected many times. The CDR3 protein is CAIKPPYGTQYF. CDR3 DNA sequence: TGTGCCATCAAACCCCCCTATGGAACCCAGTACTTC. The chain recombines TRBV28 with TRBJ2-5; D unclear. The CDR3 runs to 12 residues. Trimming shortened V by 10 bases and J by 8 bases, and 17 bases separated the two germline ends. In germline, CDR1 is MDHEN, CDR2 SYDVKM.

This clonotype turned up a few times. The chain has TRBV6-1 and TRBJ2-7, with 8 bases lining up with TRBD1. Germline values: CDR1 MNHNS, CDR2 SASEGT. The V gene end was trimmed by 7 bases and the J gene end by 7 bases; junction bases not matched to a gene: 9. This CDR3 is 13 amino acids long. The CDR3 reads CASTSRTGREQYF. The CDR3 DNA is TGTGCCAGCACGTCGAGGACAGGGCGAGAGCAGTACTTC.

The rearrangement uses TRBV20-1 and TRBJ2-7; D is possibly TRBD1 (5 bases). The CDR3 length is 16 residues. Per the germline V gene, CDR1 is DFQATT and CDR2 is SNEGSKA (reference sequence). V dropped 3 bases and J dropped 5 bases, with 23 bases sitting between them. CDR3 residues: CSARIFRVGSWDEQYF. For the CDR3, the DNA is TGCAGTGCTAGGATATTCAGGGTCGGGTCTTGGGACGAGCAGTACTTC.

This clonotype was counted a single time. V gene TRBV18 combines with J gene TRBJ2-3; 8 nucleotides line up with TRBD2. Germline values: CDR1 KGHSH, CDR2 LQKENI. The J segment lost 0 bases and the V segment lost 3 bases, leaving 14 bases of the junction unmatched. The CDR3 is 19 residues long. The CDR3 spells CASSPMTAGVGSSTDTQYF. The CDR3 bases are TGTGCCAGCTCACCTATGACAGCGGGAGTAGGATCGAGCACAGATACGCAGTATTTT.

The chain recombines TRBV6-1 with TRBJ2-1; TRBD2 matches at 14 bases. Germline lookup yields CDR1 MNHNS and CDR2 SASEGT. The V segment lost 6 bases and the J segment 9 bases; nucleotides outside the gene matches: 7. This CDR3 is built from 15 residues. This CDR3 is CASRRGLAGVSEQFF. The CDR3 bases are TGTGCCAGCAGACGGGGACTAGCGGGAGTAAGTGAGCAGTTCTTC.

The rearrangement links TRBV20-1 to TRBJ1-5; no firm D call. V lost 3 bases, J lost 1 base, and 7 bases lay in between. Per germline, CDR1 DFQATT and CDR2 SNEGSKA (reference sequence). There are 13 residues in the CDR3. The CDR3 DNA reads as TGCAGTGCTAGTGGTAGCAGCAATCAGCCCCAGCATTTT. Amino acid sequence: CSASGSSNQPQHF.